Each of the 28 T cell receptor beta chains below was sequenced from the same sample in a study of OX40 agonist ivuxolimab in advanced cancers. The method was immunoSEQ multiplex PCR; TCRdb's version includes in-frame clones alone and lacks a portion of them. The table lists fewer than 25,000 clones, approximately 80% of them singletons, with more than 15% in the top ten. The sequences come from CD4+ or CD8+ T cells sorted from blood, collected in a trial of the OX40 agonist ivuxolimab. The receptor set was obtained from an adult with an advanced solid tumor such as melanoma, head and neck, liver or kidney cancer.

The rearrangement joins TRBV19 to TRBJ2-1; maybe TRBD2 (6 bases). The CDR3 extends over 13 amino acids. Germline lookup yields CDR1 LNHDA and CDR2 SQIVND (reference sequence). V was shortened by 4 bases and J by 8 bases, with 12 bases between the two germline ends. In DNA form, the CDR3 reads TGTGCCAGTAGTACACGGGGGTCGGATGAGCAGTTCTTC. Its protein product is CASSTRGSDEQFF.

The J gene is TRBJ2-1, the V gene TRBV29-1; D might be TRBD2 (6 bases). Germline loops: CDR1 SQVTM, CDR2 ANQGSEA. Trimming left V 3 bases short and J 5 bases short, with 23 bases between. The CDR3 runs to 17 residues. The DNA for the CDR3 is TGCAGCGTTGAGTTCGGGGAGGTTGGGGGTGCCGACAATGAGCAGTTCTTC. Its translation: CSVEFGEVGGADNEQFF.

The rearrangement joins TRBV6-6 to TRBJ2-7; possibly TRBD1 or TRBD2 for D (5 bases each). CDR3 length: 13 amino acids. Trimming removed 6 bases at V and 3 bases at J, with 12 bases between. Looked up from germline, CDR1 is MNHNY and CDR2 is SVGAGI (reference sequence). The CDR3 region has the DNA TGTGCCAGCAGCTGGGACCAGGGCTACGAGCAGTACTTC. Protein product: CASSWDQGYEQYF.

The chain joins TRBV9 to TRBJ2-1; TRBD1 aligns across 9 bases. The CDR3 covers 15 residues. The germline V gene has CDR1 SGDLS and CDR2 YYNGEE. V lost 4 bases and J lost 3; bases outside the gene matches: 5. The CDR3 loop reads CASSPRDRVYNEQFF. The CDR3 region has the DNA TGTGCCAGCAGCCCTAGGGACAGGGTCTACAATGAGCAGTTCTTC.

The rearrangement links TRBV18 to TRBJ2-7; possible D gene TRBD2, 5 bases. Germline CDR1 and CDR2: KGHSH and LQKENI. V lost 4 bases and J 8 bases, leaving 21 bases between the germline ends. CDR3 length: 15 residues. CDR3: CASSQETDYLSKQYF. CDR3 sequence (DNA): TGTGCCAGCTCACAAGAGACCGACTACCTGTCGAAGCAGTACTTC.

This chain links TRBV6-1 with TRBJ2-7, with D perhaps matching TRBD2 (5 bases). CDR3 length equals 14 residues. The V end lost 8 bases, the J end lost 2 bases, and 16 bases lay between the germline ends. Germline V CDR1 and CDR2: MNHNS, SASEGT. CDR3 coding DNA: TGTGCCAGCCCCCCCGGTGAGGGAACCTACGAGCAGTACTTC. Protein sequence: CASPPGEGTYEQYF.

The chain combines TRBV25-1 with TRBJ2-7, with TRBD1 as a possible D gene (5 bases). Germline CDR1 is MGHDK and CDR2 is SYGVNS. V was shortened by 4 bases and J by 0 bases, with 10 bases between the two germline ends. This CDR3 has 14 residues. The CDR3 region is CASSVAGPSYEQYF. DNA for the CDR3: TGTGCCAGCAGTGTAGCAGGGCCCTCCTACGAGCAGTACTTC.

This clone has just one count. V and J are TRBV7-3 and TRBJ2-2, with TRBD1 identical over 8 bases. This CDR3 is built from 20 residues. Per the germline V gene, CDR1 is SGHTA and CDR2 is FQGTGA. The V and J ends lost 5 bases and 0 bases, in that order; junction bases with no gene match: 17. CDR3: CASSPSAWGQETPNTGELFF. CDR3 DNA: TGTGCCAGCAGCCCCAGTGCGTGGGGACAGGAGACTCCGAACACCGGGGAGCTGTTTTTT.

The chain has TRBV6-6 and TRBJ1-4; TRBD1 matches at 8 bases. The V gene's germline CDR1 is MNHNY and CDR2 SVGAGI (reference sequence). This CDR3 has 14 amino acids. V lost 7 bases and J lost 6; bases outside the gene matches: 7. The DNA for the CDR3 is TGTGCCAGCACCACCACAGGGGGGTATGAAAAACTGTTTTTT. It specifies CASTTTGGYEKLFF.

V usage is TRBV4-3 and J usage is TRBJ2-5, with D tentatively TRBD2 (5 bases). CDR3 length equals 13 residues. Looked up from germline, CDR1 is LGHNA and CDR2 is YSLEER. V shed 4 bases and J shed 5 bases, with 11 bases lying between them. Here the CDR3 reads CASSLWRGETQYF. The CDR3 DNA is TGCGCCAGCAGCCTGTGGAGAGGGGAGACCCAGTACTTC.

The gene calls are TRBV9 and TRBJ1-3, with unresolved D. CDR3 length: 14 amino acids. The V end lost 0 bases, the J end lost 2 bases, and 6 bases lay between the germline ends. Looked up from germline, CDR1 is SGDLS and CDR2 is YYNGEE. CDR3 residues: CASSVGWAGNTIYF. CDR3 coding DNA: TGTGCCAGCAGCGTAGGATGGGCTGGAAACACCATATATTTT.

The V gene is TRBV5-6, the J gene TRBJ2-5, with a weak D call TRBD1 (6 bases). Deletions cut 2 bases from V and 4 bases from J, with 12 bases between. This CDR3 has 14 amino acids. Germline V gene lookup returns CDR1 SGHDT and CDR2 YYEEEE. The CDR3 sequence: CASSFLLGGETQYF. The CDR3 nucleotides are TGTGCCAGCAGCTTCCTGTTAGGGGGAGAGACCCAGTACTTC.

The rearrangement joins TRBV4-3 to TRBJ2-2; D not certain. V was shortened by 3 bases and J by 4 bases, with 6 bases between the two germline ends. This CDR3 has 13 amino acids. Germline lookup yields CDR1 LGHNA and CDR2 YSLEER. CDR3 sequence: CASSQTSTGELFF. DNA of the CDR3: TGCGCCAGCAGCCAGACGAGCACCGGGGAGCTGTTTTTT.

CDR3 sequence (DNA): TGTGCCAGCAGGACGGGGGCCTACACAGATACGCAGTATTTT. It encodes CASRTGAYTDTQYF. The chain couples TRBV6-5 to TRBJ2-3; either TRBD1 or TRBD2 may supply D (6 bases each). Trimming removed 6 bases at V and 2 bases at J, with 12 bases between. Germline CDR1 and CDR2: MNHEY and SVGAGI. This CDR3 has 14 residues.

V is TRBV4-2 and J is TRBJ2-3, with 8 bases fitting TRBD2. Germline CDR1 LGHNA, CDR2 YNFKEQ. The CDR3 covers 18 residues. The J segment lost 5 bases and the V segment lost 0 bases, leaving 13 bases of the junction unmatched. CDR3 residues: CASSQDDGLHGGGDTQYF. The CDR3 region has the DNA TGTGCCAGCAGCCAAGATGACGGACTACACGGGGGGGGAGATACGCAGTATTTT.

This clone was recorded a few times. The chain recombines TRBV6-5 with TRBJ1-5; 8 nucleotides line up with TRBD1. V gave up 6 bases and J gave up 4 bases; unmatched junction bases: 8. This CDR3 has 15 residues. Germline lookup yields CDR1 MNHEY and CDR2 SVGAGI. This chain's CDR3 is CASSLTGARNQPQHF. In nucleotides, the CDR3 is TGTGCCAGCAGCTTGACAGGGGCTCGGAATCAGCCCCAGCATTTT.

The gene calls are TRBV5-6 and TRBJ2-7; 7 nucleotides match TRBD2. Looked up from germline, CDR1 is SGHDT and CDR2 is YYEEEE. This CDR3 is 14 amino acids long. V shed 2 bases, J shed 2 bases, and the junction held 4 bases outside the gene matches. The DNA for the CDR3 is TGTGCCAGCAGCTTCCCGGGGGGAACCTACGAGCAGTACTTC. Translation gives CASSFPGGTYEQYF.

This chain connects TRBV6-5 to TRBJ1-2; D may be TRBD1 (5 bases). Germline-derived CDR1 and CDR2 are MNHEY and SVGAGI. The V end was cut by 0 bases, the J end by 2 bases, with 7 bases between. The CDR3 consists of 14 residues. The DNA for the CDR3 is TGTGCCAGCAGTTACTCGAGGGGAAACTATGGCTACACCTTC. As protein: CASSYSRGNYGYTF.

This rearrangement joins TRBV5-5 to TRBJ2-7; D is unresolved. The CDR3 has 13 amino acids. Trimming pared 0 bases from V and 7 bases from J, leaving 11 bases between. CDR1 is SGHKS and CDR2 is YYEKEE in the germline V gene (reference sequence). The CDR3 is CASSLGFAGEQYF. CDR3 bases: TGTGCCAGCAGCTTGGGTTTCGCAGGAGAGCAGTACTTC.

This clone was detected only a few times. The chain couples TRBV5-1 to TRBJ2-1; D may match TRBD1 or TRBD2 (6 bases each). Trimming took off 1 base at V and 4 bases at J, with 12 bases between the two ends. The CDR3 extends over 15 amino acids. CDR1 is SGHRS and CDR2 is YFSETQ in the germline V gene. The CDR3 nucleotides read TGCGCCAGCAGCTTGCGGGGGCTAGAATACAATGAGCAGTTCTTC. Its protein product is CASSLRGLEYNEQFF.

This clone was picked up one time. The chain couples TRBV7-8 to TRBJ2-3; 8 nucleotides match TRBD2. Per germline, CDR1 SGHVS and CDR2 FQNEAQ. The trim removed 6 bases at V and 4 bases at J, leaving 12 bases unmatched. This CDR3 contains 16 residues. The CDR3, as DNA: TGTGCCAGCAGTCCTCCCGGGACTAGTGGCTCAGATACGCAGTATTTT. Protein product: CASSPPGTSGSDTQYF.

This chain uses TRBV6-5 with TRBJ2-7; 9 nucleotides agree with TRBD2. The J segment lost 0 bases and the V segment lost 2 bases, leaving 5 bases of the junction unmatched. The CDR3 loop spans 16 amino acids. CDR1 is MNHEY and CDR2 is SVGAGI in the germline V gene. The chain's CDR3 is CASSYLSGGSSYEQYF. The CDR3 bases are TGTGCCAGCAGTTACCTTAGCGGGGGAAGCTCCTACGAGCAGTACTTC.

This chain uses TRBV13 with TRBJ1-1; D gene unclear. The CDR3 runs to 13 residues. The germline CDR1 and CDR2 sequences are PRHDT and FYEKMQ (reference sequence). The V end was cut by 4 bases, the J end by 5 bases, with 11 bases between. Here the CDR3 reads CASSYGVVTEAFF. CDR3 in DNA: TGTGCCAGCAGCTACGGGGTCGTAACTGAAGCTTTCTTT.

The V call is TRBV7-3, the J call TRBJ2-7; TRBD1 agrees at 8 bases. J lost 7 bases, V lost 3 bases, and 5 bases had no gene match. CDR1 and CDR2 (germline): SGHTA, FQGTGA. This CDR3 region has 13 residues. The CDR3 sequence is CASSFGQGGEQYF. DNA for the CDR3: TGTGCCAGCAGCTTCGGACAGGGCGGGGAGCAGTACTTC.

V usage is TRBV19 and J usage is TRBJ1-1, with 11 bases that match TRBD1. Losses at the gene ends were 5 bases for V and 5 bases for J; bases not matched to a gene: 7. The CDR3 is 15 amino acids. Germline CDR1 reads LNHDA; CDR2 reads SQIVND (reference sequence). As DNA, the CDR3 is TGTGCCAGTAGTGACTCCGGGACAGGGGGAACTGAAGCTTTCTTT. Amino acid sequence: CASSDSGTGGTEAFF.

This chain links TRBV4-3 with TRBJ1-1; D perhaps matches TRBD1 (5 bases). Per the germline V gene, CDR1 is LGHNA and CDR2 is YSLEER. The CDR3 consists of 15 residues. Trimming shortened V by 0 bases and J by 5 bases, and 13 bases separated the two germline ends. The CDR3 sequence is CASSQDPHWGTEAFF. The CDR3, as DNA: TGCGCCAGCAGCCAAGATCCCCACTGGGGGACTGAAGCTTTCTTT.

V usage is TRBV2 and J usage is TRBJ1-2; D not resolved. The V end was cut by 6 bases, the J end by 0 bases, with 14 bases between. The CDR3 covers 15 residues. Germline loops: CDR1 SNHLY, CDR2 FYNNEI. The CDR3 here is CASRRAWMANYGYTF. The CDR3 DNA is TGTGCCAGCAGGCGGGCGTGGATGGCTAACTATGGCTACACCTTC.

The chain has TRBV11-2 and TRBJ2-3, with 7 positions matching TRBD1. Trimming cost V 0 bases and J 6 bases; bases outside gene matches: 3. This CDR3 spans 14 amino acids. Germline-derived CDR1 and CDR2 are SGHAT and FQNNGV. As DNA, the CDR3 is TGTGCCAGCAGCTTAGAAGGGGGCTGGGATACGCAGTATTTT. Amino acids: CASSLEGGWDTQYF.